One sample yielded the 14 T cell receptor beta chains listed below, sequenced in a study of patients and donors after allogeneic stem cell transplantation. TCRdb reprocessed the RT-PCR reads with MiXCR, giving one entry per CDR3 protein. This repertoire shows 90,000 to 120,000 distinct CDR3 sequences, about a third found once; its top ten account for 27%. Specimen: blood, either unsorted or a sorted T cell fraction (not recorded which). These TCRs come from a human donor who was either an allogeneic HSCT recipient or a stem cell or donor lymphocyte infusion donor (not recorded which). It is not recorded whose cells these are; they may come from a transplant donor.

The CDR3 coding sequence is TGTGCCAGCTCACCTGGACGGCGCAATCAGCCCCAGCATTTT. This codes for CASSPGRRNQPQHF. This chain joins TRBV18 and TRBJ1-5; D not resolved. CDR3 length: 14 residues. V lost 3 bases and J 2 bases, leaving 8 bases between the germline ends. Germline V CDR1 and CDR2: KGHSH, LQKENI.

The chain has TRBV12-3 or TRBV12-4 and TRBJ2-1, with a tentative D call TRBD2 (5 bases). The CDR3 totals 15 residues. The V and J ends lost 3 bases and 6 bases respectively, with 15 bases between them. The CDR3: CASSFPSLAGNEQFF. Written as DNA, the CDR3 is TGTGCCAGCAGTTTCCCCTCGCTAGCAGGCAATGAGCAGTTCTTC.

CDR3 protein: CSAVHNEQYF. CDR3 DNA sequence: TGCAGTGCTGTACACAACGAGCAGTACTTC. The chain has TRBV20-1 and TRBJ2-7; D not certain. Trimming left V 5 bases short and J 5 bases short, with 7 bases between. CDR1 DFQATT and CDR2 SNEGSKA come from the germline V gene (reference sequence). This CDR3 is built from 10 residues.

This clonotype came up a few times. This chain joins TRBV20-1 and TRBJ1-6; no clear D. This CDR3 is 14 amino acids long. V shed 0 bases and J shed 10 bases, with 13 bases lying between them. Germline lookup yields CDR1 DFQATT and CDR2 SNEGSKA (reference sequence). CDR3 amino acids: CSARDARTRSPLHF. CDR3 DNA: TGCAGTGCTAGAGATGCCAGAACGAGGTCACCCCTCCACTTT.

CDR3 sequence: CASSTGLVWGNNEQFF. The DNA of the CDR3 is TGTGCCAGCAGTACTGGACTAGTTTGGGGGAACAATGAGCAGTTCTTC. This chain links TRBV6-2 or TRBV6-3 with TRBJ2-1; 7 positions match TRBD2. Germline V gene lookup returns CDR1 MNHEY and CDR2 SVGEGT. The junction had 12 bases not matched to a gene; V was cut back by 5 bases and J by 5 bases. The length of the CDR3 is 16 residues.

V is TRBV10-1 and J is TRBJ2-5; 7 nucleotides align to TRBD2. CDR3 length: 15 residues. CDR1 is WNHNN, CDR2 SYGVQD, per germline (reference sequence). With V trimmed by 4 bases and J by 2 bases, 7 bases remained unmatched. Here the CDR3 DNA reads TGCGCCAGCAGTGGAGCTAGCGGATGGCAAGAGACCCAGTACTTC. Protein sequence: CASSGASGWQETQYF.

This chain joins TRBV29-1 and TRBJ2-1, with D possibly matching TRBD2 (5 bases). CDR3 size: 14 residues. Trimming cost V 7 bases and J 5 bases, with 18 bases left between them. Germline values: CDR1 SQVTM, CDR2 ANQGSEA. The CDR3 here is CSDTTRYFHNEQFF. CDR3 bases: TGCAGCGATACTACTAGATATTTTCACAATGAGCAGTTCTTC.

This clonotype was seen only a few times. The gene calls are TRBV6-5 and TRBJ1-2; D not certain. The CDR3 runs to 17 residues. CDR1 is MNHEY and CDR2 is SVGAGI in the germline V gene. V lost 7 bases and J 4 bases, leaving 25 bases between the germline ends. The CDR3 region has the DNA TGTGCCAGCAAACTCTCCTTTGAGAGGCTAACGATCTATGGCTACACCTTC. It encodes CASKLSFERLTIYGYTF.

The rearrangement uses TRBV12-3 or TRBV12-4 and TRBJ1-2; a weak D match, TRBD1 (5 bases). The germline V and J ends were trimmed by 5 bases and 4 bases, with 8 bases remaining between them. This CDR3 region has 12 residues. For the CDR3, the DNA is TGTGCCAGCAGTGGGGGGGTCTATGGCTACACCTTC. Its protein product is CASSGGVYGYTF.

The rearrangement links TRBV6-6 to TRBJ2-7; the D gene is possibly TRBD1 (5 bases). Trimming removed 3 bases from V and 0 bases from J, with 12 bases in between. This CDR3 comprises 15 residues. Germline-derived CDR1 and CDR2 are MNHNY and SVGAGI (reference sequence). CDR3 sequence reads: CASSYGAENSYEQYF. For the CDR3, the DNA is TGTGCCAGCAGTTATGGGGCCGAGAACTCCTACGAGCAGTACTTC.

V usage is TRBV5-1 and J usage is TRBJ2-7; D may correspond to TRBD1 or TRBD2 (5 bases each). Germline V gives CDR1 SGHRS, CDR2 YFSETQ. The CDR3 runs to 15 residues. V was cut by 0 bases and J by 3 bases, with 13 bases left in between. The CDR3 sequence: CASSLGRGGLYEQYF. The CDR3 DNA follows: TGCGCCAGCAGCTTGGGCCGGGGCGGTCTCTACGAGCAGTACTTC.

V gene TRBV5-1 combines with J gene TRBJ2-5; 7 bases line up with TRBD1. The J segment lost 3 bases and the V segment lost 4 bases, leaving 6 bases of the junction unmatched. Germline-derived CDR1 and CDR2 are SGHRS and YFSETQ. The CDR3 is 14 residues long. The DNA for the CDR3 is TGCGCCAGCAGCGAATCCGGGACAGAAGAGACCCAGTACTTC. Amino acid sequence: CASSESGTEETQYF.

V usage is TRBV15 and J usage is TRBJ2-3; D ambiguous. V gave up 0 bases and J gave up 3 bases, with 7 bases separating them. The CDR3 extends over 14 amino acids. Germline V CDR1 and CDR2: LNHNV, YYDKDF (reference sequence). Here the CDR3 DNA reads TGTGCCACCAGCAGAGATCTGGGGACAGATACGCAGTATTTT. It is translated as CATSRDLGTDTQYF.

V usage is TRBV20-1 and J usage is TRBJ1-4; the D gene is possibly TRBD1 (5 bases). CDR3 length equals 14 residues. The germline CDR1 and CDR2 sequences are DFQATT and SNEGSKA (reference sequence). V was clipped by 2 bases and J by 8 bases, with 15 bases between them. The CDR3 region is CSARWRRGQEKLFF. Written as DNA, the CDR3 is TGCAGTGCTAGATGGAGAAGGGGCCAGGAAAAACTGTTTTTT.